Following are 9 T cell receptor beta chains from one sample sequenced in a study of blood T cells in healthy people across ages. Primers used in a second PCR of about 6 to 12 cycles were a sample-barcoded 5' primer and a J-beta primer mix. TCRdb re-called the 5' RACE reads through MiXCR, storing one row per CDR3 protein. Of fewer than 2,000,000 distinct CDR3 sequences in the sample, roughly 32% were seen once. The sequenced sample consisted of blood. Receptors were obtained from a woman in her 30s in good health.

V usage is TRBV20-1 and J usage is TRBJ2-7, with D possibly called TRBD1 or TRBD2 (5 bases each). Per germline, CDR1 DFQATT and CDR2 SNEGSKA (reference sequence). Trimming removed 6 bases at V and 7 bases at J, with 25 bases between. This CDR3 is 15 amino acids long. The CDR3 DNA follows: TGCAGTGCCCCCATCCCCGGGAAAAGGGACGGGGAGCAGTACTTC. It is translated as CSAPIPGKRDGEQYF.

This clonotype occurred many times. The V gene is TRBV4-1, the J gene TRBJ2-1; 10 bases match TRBD2. The V gene end was trimmed by 4 bases and the J gene end by 6 bases; junction bases not matched to a gene: 15. The CDR3 covers 18 residues. CDR1 is MGHRA and CDR2 is YSYEKL in the germline V gene. The CDR3 DNA reads TGCGCCAGCAGCCGGATCGGGGTAGCGGGGGGACCATTCAATGAGCAGTTCTTC. As protein: CASSRIGVAGGPFNEQFF.

CDR3 sequence: CASSLDRGGNYEQYF. The CDR3 nucleotides read TGTGCCAGCAGTCTCGACAGGGGGGGAAACTACGAGCAGTACTTC. This chain joins TRBV2 and TRBJ2-7, with 9 positions matching TRBD1. V lost 5 bases, J lost 3 bases, and 8 bases stayed unmatched. Germline CDR1 reads SNHLY; CDR2 reads FYNNEI. The CDR3 consists of 15 residues. The full variable domain, in which reference TRBV2 and TRBJ2-7 provide the parts outside the CDR3, is EPEVTQTPSHQVTQMGQEVILRCVPISNHLYFYWYRQILGQKVEFLVSFYNNEISEKSEIFDDQFSVERPDGSNFTLKIRSTKLEDSAMYFCASSLDRGGNYEQYFGPGTRLTVT.

This clonotype appeared many times. The chain links TRBV29-1 to TRBJ2-7; the match to TRBD1 covers 8 bases. Germline trimming cut 4 bases from V and 5 bases from J; bases unmatched to any gene: 4. The CDR3 contains 12 residues. The germline CDR1 and CDR2 sequences are SQVTM and ANQGSEA. CDR3 residues: CSVAGGENEQYF. CDR3 in DNA: TGCAGCGTTGCAGGGGGCGAGAACGAGCAGTACTTC.

This clonotype appeared a single time. The DNA for the CDR3 is TGTGCCAGCAGCATCGTCCTGAATGAAAAACTGTTTTTT. This translates into CASSIVLNEKLFF. The V call is TRBV7-2, the J call TRBJ1-4; unclear D gene. Germline values: CDR1 SGHTA, CDR2 FQGNSA. This CDR3 comprises 13 residues. V lost 5 bases, J lost 5 bases, and 9 bases lay in between. Full variable domain (remainder filled in from reference TRBV7-2 and TRBJ1-4): GAGVSQSPSNKVTEKGKDVELRCDPISGHTALYWYRQSLGQGLEFLIYFQGNSAPDKSGLPSDRFSAERTGGSVSTLTIQRTQQEDSAVYLCASSIVLNEKLFFGSGTQLSVL.

The V gene is TRBV6-5, the J gene TRBJ2-4; 9 bases match TRBD2. The J call is in doubt because the DNA end fits TRBJ2-7 better. The length of the CDR3 is 16 residues. Germline CDR1 reads MNHEY; CDR2 reads SVGAGI. DNA for the CDR3: TGTGCCAGCAGTTACTCGAGGCTAGCGGGAAGAAACGAGCAGTACTTC. This gives the protein CASSYSRLAGRNEQYF.

This clonotype was counted between two and nine times. J is TRBJ1-2 and V is TRBV7-9, with a weak D call TRBD1 (6 bases). CDR3 length: 14 amino acids. V dropped 6 bases and J dropped 4 bases, with 15 bases sitting between them. CDR1 is SEHNR, CDR2 FQNEAQ, per germline (reference sequence). The CDR3 DNA sequence: TGTGCCAGCAGTTTGTCGGGGGCGGGCTATGGCTACACCTTC. This sequence encodes CASSLSGAGYGYTF.

Only a few counts were recorded for this clonotype. This chain connects TRBV12-3 or TRBV12-4 to TRBJ2-7; D may correspond to TRBD1 or TRBD2 (5 bases each). V lost 1 base, J lost 0 bases, and 10 bases lay in between. This CDR3 spans 15 amino acids. CDR3: CASSLGPGTSYEQYF. CDR3 sequence (DNA): TGTGCCAGCAGTTTAGGTCCCGGGACCTCCTACGAGCAGTACTTC.

This sequence joins TRBV20-1 and TRBJ1-5; D is unresolved. The CDR3 runs 14 residues. In germline, CDR1 is DFQATT, CDR2 SNEGSKA (reference sequence). V lost 3 bases and J lost 2, with 11 bases in between. The CDR3 spells CSASGDLGNQPQHF. CDR3 sequence (DNA): TGCAGTGCTAGTGGGGATCTGGGCAATCAGCCCCAGCATTTT.